The 25 T cell receptor beta chains below all came from one sample that was sequenced in a study of tumor-infiltrating lymphocytes in primary liver carcinoma. DNA and RNA were both co-extracted from roughly 18-30 mg of bulk tissue that had not been sorted. Starting from roughly 0.5 ug of total RNA, TCR beta cDNA was produced with a primer in the constant region. Nested multiplex PCR, run for three rounds with slightly modified ARM-PCR, yielded TCR beta libraries. Two initial PCR rounds of around 10 cycles each paired TRBV1-TRBV30 forward primers with a C-beta reverse primer. TCRdb used MiXCR to reprocess the multiplex PCR reads, holding one entry per CDR3 protein. The profile shows about 120,000 distinct CDR3 sequences, less than 80% of them singletons. The sequencing sample was made of liver tumor tissue from sampling region 1. Subset: tumor region T1, superior pole. The origin of the receptors is a woman aged 55-75 years with primary liver carcinoma and hepatitis B virus infection.

Concerning this clonotype itself: At one end, the junction sequence differs from germline, possibly due to a read error. The rearrangement joins TRBV11-2 to TRBJ2-1; TRBD1 matches at 9 bases. Germline V gene sequence: CDR1 SGHAT, CDR2 FQNNGV. This CDR3 contains 15 residues. CDR3 residues: CASGQGYDPYHEQFF. DNA for the CDR3: TGTGCCAGCGGACAGGGGTATGATCCCTACCATGAGCAGTTCTTC.

CDR3 sequence reads: CAISETGETGEQYF. CDR3 coding DNA: TGTGCCATCAGCGAAACGGGAGAAACTGGCGAACAGTACTTC. The chain uses TRBV10-3 and TRBJ2-7; weak D call: TRBD2 (6 bases). This CDR3 has 14 residues. Trimming took 6 bases from V and 10 from J, leaving 22 bases between them. Germline V CDR1 and CDR2: ENHRY, SYGVKD.

Ten or more counts support this clonotype. The V and J genes are TRBV4-1 and TRBJ2-1; 10 bases map to TRBD2. V was pared by 2 bases and J by 6 bases, with 10 bases of the junction left unmatched. Germline V gene sequence: CDR1 MGHRA, CDR2 YSYEKL. This CDR3 comprises 17 residues. The CDR3 DNA is TGCGCCAGCAGCCAAAGTAGCGGGAGGTCCAGATTCAATGAGCAGTTCTTC. It is translated as CASSQSSGRSRFNEQFF.

This clonotype was counted ten times or more. This chain links TRBV6-1 with TRBJ2-2, with D perhaps TRBD1 (6 bases). The V end was cut by 7 bases, the J end by 6 bases, with 12 bases between. The CDR3 is 13 amino acids. Germline-derived CDR1 and CDR2 are MNHNS and SASEGT. CDR3 loop: CASNYRDAGELFF. The CDR3 DNA reads as TGTGCCAGCAACTACAGGGATGCCGGGGAGCTGTTTTTT.

Notes on this clonotype: With a much larger clone just one base away, this may be a read error. V and J are TRBV6-6 and TRBJ2-7; 7 nucleotides line up with TRBD2. CDR1 and CDR2 (germline): MNHNY, SVGAGI (reference sequence). CDR3 length: 15 amino acids. V lost 10 bases and J lost 3; bases outside the gene matches: 15. CDR3 protein: CANSLGGRAGYEQYF. Here the CDR3 DNA reads TGTGCCAACAGCCTGGGGGGGAGGGCTGGCTACGAGCAGTACTTC.

This chain links TRBV28 with TRBJ1-1; TRBD1 matches at 7 bases. This CDR3 is 14 amino acids long. Germline values: CDR1 MDHEN, CDR2 SYDVKM. V was pared by 7 bases and J by 6 bases, with 11 bases of the junction left unmatched. CDR3 DNA: TGTGCCAGCACAATACCGACAGGGCGGGCTGAAGCTTTCTTT. Protein: CASTIPTGRAEAFF.

As to this clonotype: A much larger clone lies one base from this, so it may be a read error. V gene TRBV29-1 combines with J gene TRBJ2-3; D may be TRBD1 (5 bases). The DNA end lines up better with TRBJ1-3; the J call may be wrong. Germline CDR1 is SQVTM and CDR2 is ANQGSEA. The CDR3 consists of 12 residues. The CDR3 sequence: CSVSARGALIYF. The CDR3 DNA reads TGCAGCGTTAGTGCTAGAGGGGCCCTCATATATTTT.

Points on this clonotype: This may come from a read error, since a much larger clone is one base off. This chain links TRBV6-5 with TRBJ2-7; D is ambiguous. This CDR3 spans 11 amino acids. Germline CDR1 reads MNHEY; CDR2 reads SVGAGI. The CDR3 region has the DNA TGTGCCAGCAGCCACTCCTACGAGCACTACTTC. As protein: CASSHSYEHYF.

A remark on this clonotype: Sequence at one end of the junction differs from germline and may be a read error. The rearrangement links TRBV12-3 or TRBV12-4 to TRBJ2-7; a weak D match, TRBD1 (6 bases). The CDR3 has 15 residues. CDR3 region: CANSLVRQVNYEQYF. In DNA form, the CDR3 reads TGTGCCAACAGTCTAGTTCGACAGGTCAACTACGAGCAGTACTTC.

With regard to this clonotype: A much larger clonotype is one base distant, so this may be a read error. The CDR3, as DNA: TGTGCCAGCGGCCAAACCCACGGGGGAGGCAACGAGCAGTACTTC. Its protein product is CASGQTHGGGNEQYF. The chain carries TRBV28 and TRBJ2-7, with D maybe TRBD2 (6 bases). Germline V gene sequence: CDR1 MDHEN, CDR2 SYDVKM. There are 15 residues in the CDR3. The V and J ends lost 8 bases and 5 bases respectively, with 22 bases between them.

This clonotype was seen a few times. The rearrangement uses TRBV6-1 and TRBJ2-4; 8 nucleotides align to TRBD1. The J segment lost 0 bases and the V segment lost 3 bases, leaving 13 bases of the junction unmatched. From germline, CDR1 is MNHNS and CDR2 SASEGT. This CDR3 spans 19 amino acids. The CDR3 spells CASSEVTGGGDLAKNIQYF. The CDR3, as DNA: TGTGCCAGCAGTGAGGTAACAGGGGGAGGTGATCTAGCCAAAAACATTCAGTACTTC.

In the case of this clonotype: A much larger clone differs from this one at a single base, so this may be a read error. The CDR3 end shows no conserved phenylalanine or tryptophan, and so a read error is likely. The rearrangement uses TRBV4-1 and TRBJ2-7; tentatively, D is TRBD2 (5 bases). Trimming removed 0 bases from V and 0 bases from J, with 9 bases in between. CDR3 size: 15 residues. Germline-derived CDR1 and CDR2 are MGHRA and YSYEKL. Written as DNA, the CDR3 is TGCGCCAGCAGCCAAGAGGGGAGCCGCTCCTACGAGCAGTACTAC. It is translated as CASSQEGSRSYEQYY.

There are a few counts of this clonotype. Given a much more abundant clone one base away, this may be a read error. This chain joins TRBV29-1 and TRBJ2-3; D is unresolved. There are 14 residues in the CDR3. Germline V lookup: CDR1 SQVTM, CDR2 ANQGSEA. For the CDR3, the DNA is TGCGGCGTTGACGTGGAGAGCCGCACAGATACGCAGTATTTT. This gives the protein CGVDVESRTDTQYF.

As regards this clonotype: The CDR3 does not close with the conserved phenylalanine or tryptophan, likely indicating a read error. The chain joins TRBV5-1 to TRBJ2-5; the match to TRBD2 covers 7 bases. Germline V gene sequence: CDR1 SGHRS, CDR2 YFSETQ. CDR3 length: 16 residues. V trimming: 0 bases; J trimming: 2 bases; junction bases outside the gene matches: 7. This CDR3 is CASSLGSSGIQETQYL. In DNA form, the CDR3 reads TGCGCCAGCAGCTTGGGGTCTAGCGGAATACAAGAGACCCAGTACTTA.

This clonotype appeared a few times. The gene calls are TRBV14 and TRBJ2-5; 8 nucleotides align to TRBD1. There are 17 residues in the CDR3. CDR1 is SGHDN, CDR2 FVKESK, per germline. Trimming at V came to 3 bases and at J to 5 bases, leaving 14 bases not matched to a gene. The CDR3 region has the DNA TGTGCCAGCAGCCAGTACGCGGGACAGGTGGCAAGGGAGACCCAGTACTTC. It codes for CASSQYAGQVARETQYF.

Remarks on this clonotype: Given a much more abundant clone one base away, this may be a read error. In DNA form, the CDR3 reads TGCGCCAGCGGCCAAGATGACCGGTATTTAGCCAAAAACATTCAGTACTTC. Protein: CASGQDDRYLAKNIQYF. The chain is built from TRBV4-1 and TRBJ2-4; D remains unclear. The CDR3 runs 17 residues. The V gene's germline CDR1 is MGHRA and CDR2 YSYEKL.

This clonotype came up many times. The chain has TRBV6-1 and TRBJ1-1; D is possibly TRBD1 (5 bases). Germline assignment: CDR1 MNHNS and CDR2 SASEGT. The CDR3 totals 14 residues. Trimming shortened V by 2 bases and J by 4 bases, and 11 bases separated the two germline ends. This CDR3 reads CASSEIRGTTEAFF. The CDR3 nucleotides are TGTGCCAGCAGTGAAATAAGGGGTACCACTGAAGCTTTCTTT.

In regard to this clonotype: It is likely a read error, because the conserved phenylalanine at the end of the CDR3 is missing. The CDR3 loop is CSVEDSPSGSSEQYS. Written as DNA, the CDR3 is TGCAGCGTTGAAGATTCTCCCAGCGGGAGTAGCGAGCAGTACTCC. The chain is built from TRBV29-1 and TRBJ2-7, with 8 nucleotides matching TRBD2. The CDR3 has 15 amino acids. After removal of 0 bases from V and 6 bases from J, the junction contained 10 bases not matched to a gene. The germline CDR1 and CDR2 sequences are SQVTM and ANQGSEA.

A remark on this clonotype: A much larger clone lies one base from this, so it may be a read error. The chain links TRBV29-1 to TRBJ2-3, with D perhaps assigned TRBD1 or TRBD2 (7 bases each). CDR1 and CDR2 (germline): SQVTM, ANQGSEA. The CDR3 extends over 13 amino acids. CDR3 amino acids: CSAGGRGGDMQYF. Written as DNA, the CDR3 is TGCAGCGCTGGAGGCAGGGGGGGGGATATGCAGTATTTT.

This chain links TRBV25-1 with TRBJ2-1; D uncertain. Looked up from germline, CDR1 is MGHDK and CDR2 is SYGVNS. This CDR3 comprises 13 residues. Trimming removed 3 bases from V and 4 bases from J, with 7 bases in between. For the CDR3, the DNA is TGTGCCAGCAGTGAGCCCGAGTACAATGAGCAGTTCTTC. Its translation is CASSEPEYNEQFF. Variable domain in full (rest from reference TRBV25-1 and TRBJ2-1): EADIYQTPRYLVIGTGKKITLECSQTMGHDKMYWYQQDPGMELHLIHYSYGVNSTEKGDLSSESTVSRIRTEHFPLTLESARPSHTSQYLCASSEPEYNEQFFGPGTRLTVL.

This clonotype was found once. A much larger clone differs by one base, so this may be a read error. J is TRBJ1-1 and V is TRBV6-1, with a weak D call TRBD1 (5 bases). Per germline, CDR1 MNHNS and CDR2 SASEGT. The CDR3 is made up of 15 amino acids. V shed 6 bases and J shed 1 base, with 15 bases lying between them. This CDR3 is CASRRDELGNTEAFF. The CDR3 nucleotides read TGTGCCAGCAGGAGGGACGAACTGGGGAACACTGAAGCTTTCTTT.

Note on this clonotype: A much larger clone differs from this one at a single base, so this may be a read error. The gene calls are TRBV12-3 or TRBV12-4 and TRBJ2-6, with 11 bases matching TRBD2. The CDR3 sequence is 18 residues long. The CDR3 DNA reads TGTGCCAGCAGTTTGGAACTAGCGGGAGTGACCGGGGCCAACGTCCCGACTTTC. It yields the protein CASSLELAGVTGANVPTF.

This rearrangement joins TRBV6-1 to TRBJ1-5; D unclear. Trimming removed 3 bases at V and 5 bases at J, with 11 bases between. Germline-derived CDR1 and CDR2 are MNHNS and SASEGT. This CDR3 contains 14 residues. The CDR3 DNA reads TGTGCCAGCAGTGACACGGGGAGCGATCAGCCCCAGCATTTT. It specifies CASSDTGSDQPQHF.

This clonotype was counted ten times or more. The chain is built from TRBV28 and TRBJ2-5; D perhaps matches TRBD2 (5 bases). The CDR3 spans 17 residues. CDR1 is MDHEN, CDR2 SYDVKM, per germline. V was trimmed by 3 bases and J by 1 base, leaving 18 bases between them. CDR3 DNA sequence: TGTGCCAGCAGTTTGCAAACTAGAGGCGATCTCCAAGAGACCCAGTACTTC. The encoded protein is CASSLQTRGDLQETQYF.

A word on this clonotype: One junction end disagrees with the germline gene, perhaps due to a read error. V gene TRBV7-2 combines with J gene TRBJ2-7; a possible D gene is TRBD2 (6 bases). CDR1 is SGHTA, CDR2 FQGNSA, per germline. The CDR3 contains 15 residues. In DNA, the CDR3 is TGTGCCAGCAGCTTAGTGGGGCGGGATCTTTCCGAGCAGCACTTC. Translated: CASSLVGRDLSEQHF.